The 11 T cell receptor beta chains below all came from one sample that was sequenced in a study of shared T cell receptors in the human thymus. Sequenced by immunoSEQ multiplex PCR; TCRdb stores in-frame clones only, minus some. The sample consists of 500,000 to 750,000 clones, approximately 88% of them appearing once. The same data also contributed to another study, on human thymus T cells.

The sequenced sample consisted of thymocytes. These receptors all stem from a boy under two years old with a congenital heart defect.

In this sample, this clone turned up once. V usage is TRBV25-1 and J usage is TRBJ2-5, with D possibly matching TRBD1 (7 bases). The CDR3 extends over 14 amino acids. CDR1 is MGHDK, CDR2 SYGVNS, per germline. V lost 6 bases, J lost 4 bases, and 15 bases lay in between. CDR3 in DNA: TGTGCCAGCAGGTCGCAGGGGGAGGTAGAGACCCAGTACTTC. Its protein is CASRSQGEVETQYF.

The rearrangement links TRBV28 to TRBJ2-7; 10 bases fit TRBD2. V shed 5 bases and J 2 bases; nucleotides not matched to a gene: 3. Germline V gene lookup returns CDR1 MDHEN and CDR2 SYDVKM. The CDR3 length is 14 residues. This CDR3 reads CASSLAGDTYEQYF. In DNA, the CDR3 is TGTGCCAGCAGTCTAGCGGGGGATACCTACGAGCAGTACTTC.

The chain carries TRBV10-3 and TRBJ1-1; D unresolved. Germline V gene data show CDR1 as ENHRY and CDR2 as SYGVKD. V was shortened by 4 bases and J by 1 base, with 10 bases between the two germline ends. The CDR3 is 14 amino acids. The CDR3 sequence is CAISGPGGNTEAFF. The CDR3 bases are TGTGCCATCAGTGGCCCCGGAGGGAACACTGAAGCTTTCTTT.

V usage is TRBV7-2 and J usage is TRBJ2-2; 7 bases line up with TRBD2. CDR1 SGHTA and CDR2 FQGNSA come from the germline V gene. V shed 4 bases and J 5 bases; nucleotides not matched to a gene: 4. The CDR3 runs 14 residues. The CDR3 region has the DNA TGTGCCAGCAGCTCCGGCGGGAGAACCGGGGAGCTGTTTTTT. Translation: CASSSGGRTGELFF.

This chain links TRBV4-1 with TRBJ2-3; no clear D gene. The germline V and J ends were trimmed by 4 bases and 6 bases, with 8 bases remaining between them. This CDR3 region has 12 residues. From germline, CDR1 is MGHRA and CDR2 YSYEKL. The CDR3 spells CASSLRRDTQYF. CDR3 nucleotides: TGCGCCAGCAGCCTTCGTCGGGATACGCAGTATTTT.

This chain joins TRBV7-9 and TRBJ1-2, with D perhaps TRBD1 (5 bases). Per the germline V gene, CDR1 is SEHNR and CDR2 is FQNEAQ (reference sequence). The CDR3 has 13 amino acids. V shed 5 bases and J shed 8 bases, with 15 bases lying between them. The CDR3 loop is CASSLPMEGGYTF. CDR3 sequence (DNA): TGTGCCAGCAGCCTACCCATGGAGGGGGGCTACACCTTC.

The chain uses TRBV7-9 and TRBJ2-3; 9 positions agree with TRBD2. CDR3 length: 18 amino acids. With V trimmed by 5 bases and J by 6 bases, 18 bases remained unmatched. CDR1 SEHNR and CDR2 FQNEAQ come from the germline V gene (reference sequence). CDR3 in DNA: TGTGCCAGCAGCAGGCCCTGGACTGGGCGGGAGGGCCGGGATACGCAGTATTTT. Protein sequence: CASSRPWTGREGRDTQYF.

This CDR3 reads CASRKERDPQFF. As DNA, the CDR3 is TGTGCCAGCAGGAAAGAGCGGGATCCTCAGTTCTTC. The V gene is TRBV25-1, the J gene TRBJ2-1; 7 positions match TRBD2. The CDR3 spans 12 residues. V was pared by 6 bases and J by 13 bases, with 9 bases of the junction left unmatched. The germline gives CDR1 MGHDK, CDR2 SYGVNS.

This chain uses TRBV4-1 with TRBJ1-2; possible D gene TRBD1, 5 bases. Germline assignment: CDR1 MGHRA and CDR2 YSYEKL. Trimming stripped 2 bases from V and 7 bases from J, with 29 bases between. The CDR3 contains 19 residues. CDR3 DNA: TGCGCCAGCAGCCAATGTGACGGGACTAGCGGGAAAGCTTGTAGTGGCTACACCTTC. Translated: CASSQCDGTSGKACSGYTF.

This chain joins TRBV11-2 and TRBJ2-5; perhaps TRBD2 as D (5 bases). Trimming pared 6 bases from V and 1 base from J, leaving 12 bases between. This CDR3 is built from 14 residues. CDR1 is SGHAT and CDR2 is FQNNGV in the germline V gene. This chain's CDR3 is CASSVGGLQETQYF. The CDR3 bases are TGTGCCAGCAGTGTGGGCGGACTCCAAGAGACCCAGTACTTC.

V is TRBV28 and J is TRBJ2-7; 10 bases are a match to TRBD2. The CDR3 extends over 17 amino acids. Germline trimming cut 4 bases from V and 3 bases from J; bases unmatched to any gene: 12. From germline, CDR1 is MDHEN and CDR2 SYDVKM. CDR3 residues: CASSSPQGLAIFYEQYF. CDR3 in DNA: TGTGCCAGCAGTTCTCCCCAGGGACTAGCGATCTTCTACGAGCAGTACTTC.